Detailed here is one T cell receptor beta chain. The antigen is not known. Produced via immunoSEQ multiplex PCR; TCRdb's table is partial and in-frame only. The repertoire has roughly 60,000 clones, around 90% of them found once; the top ten carry roughly 25%. The source of the sample is a study of OX40 agonist ivuxolimab in advanced cancers. As for the study in general: Every 2 weeks, patients got intravenous ivuxolimab at one of six dose levels (0.01-10 mg/kg). The eligibility criteria allowed prior anti-PD-1, anti-PD-L1 or anti-CTLA-4 therapy, and under 50% had some. Study-wide results and limits: CD8+ T cells showed, on average, more clonal expansion than CD4+ cells. With doses of 0.1 to 3.0 mg/kg, CD4+ and CD8+ blood T cells had undergone clonal expansion by week 6.

V shed 4 bases and J shed 1 base, with 7 bases lying between them. The CDR3 is 13 residues long. The V gene's germline CDR1 is GTSNPN and CDR2 SVGIG (reference sequence). The sample was CD4+ or CD8+ T cells sorted from blood, taken in a trial of the OX40 agonist ivuxolimab. This clonotype originated in an adult with an advanced solid tumor such as melanoma, head and neck, liver or kidney cancer. The chain combines TRBV30 with TRBJ2-2, with D maybe TRBD2 (6 bases). The CDR3 DNA reads TGTGCCTGGACGCGGGAGAACACCGGGGAGCTGTTTTTT. Its translation: CAWTRENTGELFF.